Each of the 30 T cell receptor beta chains below was sequenced from the same sample in a study of control samples from healthy donors and cancer patients. Method: immunoSEQ multiplex PCR; TCRdb's copy keeps in-frame clones and lacks some. This table has over 85,000 clones, around 90% appearing once. Sequenced material: PBMCs. The origin of the receptors is a woman in her fifties or sixties with colorectal cancer.

The genes are TRBV6-6 and TRBJ1-3; D unclear. V lost 2 bases and J 0 bases, leaving 5 bases between the germline ends. The CDR3 has 14 residues. Germline V lookup: CDR1 MNHNY, CDR2 SVGAGI (reference sequence). The CDR3 region is CASSYRFSGNTIYF. The CDR3, as DNA: TGTGCCAGCAGTTACCGGTTCTCTGGAAACACCATATATTTT.

The rearrangement links TRBV5-6 to TRBJ1-5, with D possibly being TRBD1 (6 bases). Germline values: CDR1 SGHDT, CDR2 YYEEEE. CDR3 length: 14 residues. The ends were cut back, 4 bases at V and 4 bases at J, with 12 bases in the middle. CDR3 region: CASSVRDKNQPQHF. CDR3 bases: TGTGCCAGCAGCGTCCGGGACAAGAATCAGCCCCAGCATTTT.

This clone showed up just a few times. The J gene is TRBJ2-3, the V gene TRBV9; 7 positions match TRBD2. V trimming: 0 bases; J trimming: 0 bases; junction bases outside the gene matches: 4. The CDR3 is made up of 16 amino acids. The germline V gene encodes CDR1 SGDLS and CDR2 YYNGEE. The CDR3 coding sequence is TGTGCCAGCAGCGTAGGTCGGGGGGTTAGCACAGATACGCAGTATTTT. Amino acids: CASSVGRGVSTDTQYF.

The rearrangement uses TRBV7-2 and TRBJ1-2; no firm D call. Germline V gene sequence: CDR1 SGHTA, CDR2 FQGNSA. The CDR3 has 13 residues. Trimming removed 5 bases at V and 4 bases at J, with 11 bases between. CDR3 DNA: TGTGCCAGCAGCCCTTCAGGTTCCTATGGCTACACCTTC. Translation gives CASSPSGSYGYTF.

V usage is TRBV2 and J usage is TRBJ2-2; 9 nucleotides align to TRBD2. The CDR3 runs 14 residues. Per germline, CDR1 SNHLY and CDR2 FYNNEI. V was clipped by 4 bases and J by 6 bases; unmatched bases: 3. The CDR3 loop is CASSGTSEAGELFF. For the CDR3, the DNA is TGTGCCAGCAGTGGGACTAGCGAGGCCGGGGAGCTGTTTTTT.

This chain uses TRBV7-9 with TRBJ1-2; D is possibly TRBD1 (5 bases). The V gene's germline CDR1 is SEHNR and CDR2 FQNEAQ (reference sequence). Trimming cost V 1 base and J 8 bases, with 8 bases left between them. This CDR3 contains 12 residues. This chain's CDR3 is CASSLGGDGYTF. The CDR3 DNA is TGTGCCAGCAGCTTAGGAGGGGACGGCTACACCTTC.

This clone was seen a handful of times. This chain connects TRBV7-9 to TRBJ1-5; 9 bases are a match to TRBD1. The CDR3 has 12 amino acids. Germline V CDR1 and CDR2: SEHNR, FQNEAQ (reference sequence). J was trimmed by 14 bases and V by 5 bases; bases with no gene match: 7. CDR3 in DNA: TGTGCCAGCAGCAAGGACAGGGGTTCGGAGCATTTT. This translates into CASSKDRGSEHF.

The J gene is TRBJ1-6, the V gene TRBV6-5, with 8 bases matching TRBD1. J was trimmed by 5 bases and V by 5 bases; bases with no gene match: 5. This CDR3 comprises 15 residues. Germline values: CDR1 MNHEY, CDR2 SVGAGI. The CDR3, as DNA: TGTGCCAGCAGTATCCGACAGGGGAATAATTCACCCCTCCACTTT. It is translated as CASSIRQGNNSPLHF.

The rearrangement uses TRBV5-4 and TRBJ2-3; 10 bases line up with TRBD2. J gave up 4 bases and V 4 bases, and 12 bases lay outside the gene matches. Germline V lookup: CDR1 SGHNT, CDR2 YYREEE (reference sequence). This CDR3 contains 17 residues. CDR3 in amino acids: CASSPGLAGARADTQYF. CDR3 DNA: TGTGCCAGCAGCCCCGGGCTAGCGGGGGCCCGGGCAGATACGCAGTATTTT.

The gene calls are TRBV6-5 and TRBJ1-3; D uncertain. With 7 bases removed from V and 4 bases from J, the gap between germline ends came to 11 bases. This CDR3 spans 13 amino acids. Per germline, CDR1 MNHEY and CDR2 SVGAGI. CDR3 in DNA: TGTGCCAGCAAGTTTGGCAGGGGAAACACCATATATTTT. This gives the protein CASKFGRGNTIYF.

This clone appeared once. J is TRBJ2-1 and V is TRBV19, with 9 nucleotides matching TRBD1. V was pared by 3 bases and J by 6 bases, with 6 bases of the junction left unmatched. The CDR3 covers 15 residues. Germline values: CDR1 LNHDA, CDR2 SQIVND (reference sequence). Here the CDR3 reads CASSMGDRDVNEQFF. In DNA form, the CDR3 reads TGTGCCAGTAGTATGGGGGACAGGGACGTCAATGAGCAGTTCTTC. The variable domain in full, completed from reference TRBV19 and TRBJ2-1, reads DGGITQSPKYLFRKEGQNVTLSCEQNLNHDAMYWYRQDPGQGLRLIYYSQIVNDFQKGDIAEGYSVSREKKESFPLTVTSAQKNPTAFYLCASSMGDRDVNEQFFGPGTRLTVL.

J is TRBJ1-5 and V is TRBV5-6; D unclear. The V end was cut by 0 bases, the J end by 2 bases, with 6 bases between. This CDR3 region has 14 residues. CDR1 and CDR2 (germline): SGHDT, YYEEEE. CDR3 amino acids: CASSLGFGNQPQHF. As DNA, the CDR3 is TGTGCCAGCAGCTTGGGCTTCGGCAATCAGCCCCAGCATTTT.

This chain links TRBV4-3 with TRBJ1-4; D is perhaps TRBD1 (5 bases). The V end lost 0 bases, the J end lost 8 bases, and 10 bases lay between the germline ends. Looked up from germline, CDR1 is LGHNA and CDR2 is YSLEER. The length of the CDR3 is 14 residues. Written as DNA, the CDR3 is TGCGCCAGCAGCCAAGAGGGGACGGAGGAAAAACTGTTTTTT. Protein sequence: CASSQEGTEEKLFF.

The chain recombines TRBV7-2 with TRBJ2-1, with 7 bases lining up with TRBD1. This CDR3 is built from 14 residues. Germline loops: CDR1 SGHTA, CDR2 FQGNSA. With V trimmed by 4 bases and J by 4 bases, 4 bases remained unmatched. The CDR3 DNA sequence: TGTGCCAGCAGCTCAGGGGGTTTTTACAATGAGCAGTTCTTC. Its translation is CASSSGGFYNEQFF.

This clone has a single count. This chain joins TRBV7-2 and TRBJ2-2, with D unresolved. Germline V CDR1 and CDR2: SGHTA, FQGNSA. CDR3 length equals 13 residues. V was trimmed by 2 bases and J by 6 bases, leaving 7 bases between them. DNA of the CDR3: TGTGCCAGCAGCTTAAATGTGGCCGGGGAGCTGTTTTTT. Translation gives CASSLNVAGELFF.

The chain employs TRBV20-1 and TRBJ1-2; D not resolved. V dropped 6 bases and J dropped 5 bases, with 10 bases sitting between them. Per the germline V gene, CDR1 is DFQATT and CDR2 is SNEGSKA (reference sequence). This CDR3 comprises 11 residues. For the CDR3, the DNA is TGCAGTGCAGCGGAGGGATATGGCTACACCTTC. This encodes CSAAEGYGYTF.

The chain carries TRBV5-8 and TRBJ1-3; TRBD1 is a possible D gene (5 bases). The germline gives CDR1 SGHTS, CDR2 YDEGEE. The CDR3 extends over 14 amino acids. Trimming removed 0 bases from V and 4 bases from J, with 8 bases in between. The CDR3 reads CASSLARVGNTIYF. The CDR3 region has the DNA TGTGCCAGCAGCTTGGCCAGGGTCGGAAACACCATATATTTT.

The J gene is TRBJ2-3, the V gene TRBV28, with 10 bases lining up with TRBD2. J lost 2 bases, V lost 6 bases, and 8 bases had no gene match. The CDR3 runs to 16 residues. Germline CDR1 is MDHEN and CDR2 is SYDVKM. CDR3 coding DNA: TGTGCCAGCAGCCCTACTCTAGCGGGGGACACAGATACGCAGTATTTT. Its protein is CASSPTLAGDTDTQYF. The full variable domain, with the rest looked up from reference TRBV28 and TRBJ2-3, is DVKVTQSSRYLVKRTGEKVFLECVQDMDHENMFWYRQDPGLGLRLIYFSYDVKMKEKGDIPEGYSVSREKKERFSLILESASTNQTSMYLCASSPTLAGDTDTQYFGPGTRLTVL.

This chain joins TRBV6-2 or TRBV6-3 and TRBJ2-4; tentative D call: TRBD2 (5 bases). This CDR3 region has 14 residues. Trimming removed 6 bases from V and 2 bases from J, with 11 bases in between. CDR1 is MNHEY and CDR2 is SVGEGT in the germline V gene. The CDR3 DNA reads TGTGCCAGCAGCGCGGGTTTGCCCAAAAACATTCAGTACTTC. Amino acid sequence: CASSAGLPKNIQYF.

V and J are TRBV10-3 and TRBJ1-3; the D gene is possibly TRBD1 (5 bases). V was pared by 0 bases and J by 2 bases, with 11 bases between. The germline CDR1 and CDR2 sequences are ENHRY and SYGVKD. This CDR3 comprises 16 residues. CDR3 in DNA: TGTGCCATCAGTGAGTCAGGAAAGGGGACTGGAAACACCATATATTTT. Protein sequence: CAISESGKGTGNTIYF.

The gene calls are TRBV9 and TRBJ2-2; 9 bases agree with TRBD2. Unmatched junction bases numbered 3, after V lost 2 bases and J lost 4 bases. Germline CDR1 is SGDLS and CDR2 is YYNGEE. The CDR3 runs to 15 residues. CDR3 region: CASSVSGGFTGELFF. CDR3 bases: TGTGCCAGCAGCGTTAGCGGGGGATTCACCGGGGAGCTGTTTTTT. Combining the CDR3 with reference TRBV9 and TRBJ2-2 gives the whole variable domain DSGVTQTPKHLITATGQRVTLRCSPRSGDLSVYWYQQSLDQGLQFLIQYYNGEERAKGNILERFSAQQFPDLHSELNLSSLELGDSALYFCASSVSGGFTGELFFGEGSRLTVL.

The chain uses TRBV7-2 and TRBJ1-5; tentative D call: TRBD1 (5 bases). With 0 bases removed from V and 6 bases from J, the gap between germline ends came to 9 bases. Germline assignment: CDR1 SGHTA and CDR2 FQGNSA. The CDR3 contains 14 residues. CDR3 coding DNA: TGTGCCAGCAGCTTAGCGGCGGGGGGTCAGCCCCAGCATTTT. As protein: CASSLAAGGQPQHF.

The chain combines TRBV5-6 with TRBJ2-7; TRBD1 matches 10 bases. Germline assignment: CDR1 SGHDT and CDR2 YYEEEE. With 0 bases clipped from V and 2 bases from J, the junction kept 2 bases outside the gene matches. The CDR3 loop spans 15 amino acids. The CDR3 coding sequence is TGTGCCAGCAGCTTGGGGACAGGGGGTCCCTACGAGCAGTACGTC. Its protein product is CASSLGTGGPYEQYV.

The rearrangement uses TRBV7-8 and TRBJ2-7, with a weak D call TRBD2 (6 bases). With 5 bases removed from V and 6 bases from J, the gap between germline ends came to 14 bases. CDR1 and CDR2 from the germline V gene are SGHVS and FQNEAQ. The CDR3 runs to 13 residues. CDR3 DNA sequence: TGTGCCAGCAGCCCCACCGGGGGACGCGAGCAGTACGTC. Its protein product is CASSPTGGREQYV.

V usage is TRBV6-1 and J usage is TRBJ1-4; D perhaps matches TRBD1 (6 bases). Trimming removed 6 bases from V and 5 bases from J, with 22 bases in between. From germline, CDR1 is MNHNS and CDR2 SASEGT. CDR3 length: 17 amino acids. CDR3 region: CASREWGMGAENEKLFF. The CDR3 bases are TGTGCCAGCAGGGAATGGGGGATGGGGGCCGAAAATGAAAAACTGTTTTTT.

The chain recombines TRBV4-2 with TRBJ2-3; the D gene is possibly TRBD2 (5 bases). Germline values: CDR1 LGHNA, CDR2 YNFKEQ. The CDR3 spans 15 residues. V shed 3 bases and J shed 3 bases, with 13 bases lying between them. CDR3 region: CASSQVTGMTDTQYF. Written as DNA, the CDR3 is TGTGCCAGCAGCCAGGTTACCGGGATGACAGATACGCAGTATTTT.

The chain has TRBV28 and TRBJ1-3; 7 bases agree with TRBD1. This CDR3 region has 13 residues. J was trimmed by 9 bases and V by 6 bases; bases with no gene match: 8. Per germline, CDR1 MDHEN and CDR2 SYDVKM. DNA for the CDR3: TGTGCCAGCAGACTACAGGGGCCGGGCACCATATATTTT. Translation: CASRLQGPGTIYF.

The chain links TRBV14 to TRBJ2-1, with 14 bases identical to TRBD2. The germline V gene has CDR1 SGHDN and CDR2 FVKESK. V shed 4 bases and J 6 bases; nucleotides not matched to a gene: 5. CDR3 length: 16 residues. The CDR3 DNA reads TGTGCCAGCAGCCGGGGGACTAGCGGGGGAGTCAATGAGCAGTTCTTC. Its translation is CASSRGTSGGVNEQFF.

The chain has TRBV4-1 and TRBJ2-3; D gene unclear. V was pared by 0 bases and J by 2 bases, with 6 bases between. The CDR3 runs 14 residues. CDR1 is MGHRA, CDR2 YSYEKL, per germline. In DNA, the CDR3 is TGCGCCAGCAGCCAAGATGACCACACAGATACGCAGTATTTT. As protein: CASSQDDHTDTQYF.

V is TRBV7-9 and J is TRBJ2-3; D remains ambiguous. Germline CDR1 and CDR2: SEHNR and FQNEAQ (reference sequence). The germline V and J ends were trimmed by 8 bases and 2 bases, with 11 bases remaining between them. This CDR3 has 13 amino acids. This CDR3 is CASQDHNTDTQYF. CDR3 bases: TGTGCCAGCCAGGACCACAACACAGATACGCAGTATTTT.